The clone carrying this T cell receptor beta chain was found a few times. The sample is drawn from a study of regulatory T cells in long-lasting Graves disease. On the study more broadly: Freshly diagnosed Graves' patients had used antithyroid drugs for under 3 months.

The CDR3 consists of 19 residues. V shed 2 bases and J 4 bases; nucleotides not matched to a gene: 13. Time point given: newly diagnosed GD, antithyroid drugs for less than 3 months. Extracted RNA from PBMCs served as the source of the TCR library. Graves' disease diagnosis used American Thyroid Association guidelines. The authors built TCR beta libraries using iRepertoire HTBI primers and Arm-PCR of CDR3 regions. MiXCR, applied by TCRdb to the multiplex PCR reads, yields one record per CDR3 protein. The table shows a few hundred thousand distinct CDR3 sequences, with approximately 12% occurring only once. These data were likewise used in another study, on T cells in Graves' hyperthyroidism and ophthalmopathy. As reported in that work: During a first-round RT-PCR of the TCR CDR3, the HTBI primer set was used.

The rearrangement joins TRBV12-3 or TRBV12-4 to TRBJ2-5; 13 nucleotides line up with TRBD2. Material: peripheral blood mononuclear cells (PBMCs), obtained at new diagnosis, from a patient treated with antithyroid drugs. The sequence came from a woman aged 18-29 years with Graves disease. This CDR3 reads CASSLPGGGGTSGIETQYF. DNA for the CDR3: TGTGCCAGCAGTTTACCGGGCGGGGGGGGGACTAGCGGGATAGAGACCCAGTACTTC.